A selection of T cell receptor beta chains follows, all from one sample in a study of Ad26.COV2.S vaccination and SARS-CoV-2 variants. Only in-frame clones appear in the TCRdb table, and some are missing; sequencing was by immunoSEQ multiplex PCR. The table includes around 450,000 clones, roughly nine tenths detected once. Source: peripheral blood, taken in a trial of Ad26.COV2.S vaccine versus placebo. Source of these receptors: a person between 18 and 65 years old who received the Ad26.COV2.S COVID-19 vaccine or a placebo. CDR3s include the opening cysteine and the closing phenylalanine or tryptophan. A D gene is named only where the DNA matches it firmly. Size tells how often a clone was seen (once, few, many) or the class of an expanded clone, and some rows leave it out.

D gene: .
J gene: TRBJ2-3
clone size: once
V gene: TRBV7-9
CDR3 protein: CASSVGTGITDTQYF
CDR3 DNA: TGTGCCAGCAGCGTAGGGACCGGGATCACAGATACGCAGTATTTT

D gene: .
J gene: TRBJ1-6
clone size: .
V gene: TRBV18
CDR3 protein: CASSPQTPHNSPLHF
CDR3 DNA: TGTGCCAGCTCACCACAGACACCCCATAATTCACCCCTCCACTTT

D gene: .
J gene: TRBJ1-2
clone size: .
V gene: TRBV5-1
CDR3 protein: CASSLAGNLDGYTF
CDR3 DNA: TGCGCCAGCAGCTTGGCTGGGAATCTGGATGGCTACACCTTC

D gene: .
J gene: TRBJ2-1
clone size: .
V gene: TRBV28
CDR3 protein: CASCLRTNYNEQFF
CDR3 DNA: TGTGCCAGCTGTTTAAGGACAAACTACAATGAGCAGTTCTTC

D gene: TRBD1
J gene: TRBJ1-2
clone size: .
V gene: TRBV4-1
CDR3 protein: CASSPRGTGWISNYGYTF
CDR3 DNA: TGCGCCAGCAGCCCAAGGGGGACAGGGTGGATTTCCAACTATGGCTACACCTTC

D gene: .
J gene: TRBJ1-5
clone size: .
V gene: TRBV6-6
CDR3 protein: CASSYGVLQPQHF
CDR3 DNA: TGTGCCAGCAGTTACGGGGTCCTCCAGCCCCAGCATTTT

D gene: TRBD2
J gene: TRBJ2-1
clone size: few
V gene: TRBV9
CDR3 protein: CASSVSGSPYNEQFF
CDR3 DNA: TGTGCCAGCAGCGTTAGCGGGAGCCCCTACAATGAGCAGTTCTTC

D gene: .
J gene: TRBJ1-1
clone size: .
V gene: TRBV28
CDR3 protein: CASNPPWGDTEAFF
CDR3 DNA: TGTGCCAGCAACCCCCCGTGGGGGGACACTGAAGCTTTCTTT

D gene: .
J gene: TRBJ1-4
clone size: .
V gene: TRBV4-3
CDR3 protein: CASSPSPTGFNEKLFF
CDR3 DNA: TGCGCCAGCAGCCCCTCGCCGACGGGCTTTAATGAAAAACTGTTTTTT

D gene: TRBD1
J gene: TRBJ2-1
clone size: .
V gene: TRBV19
CDR3 protein: CASNPHRGNEQFF
CDR3 DNA: TGTGCCAGTAACCCCCACAGGGGGAATGAGCAGTTCTTC

D gene: .
J gene: TRBJ1-2
clone size: .
V gene: TRBV4-3
CDR3 protein: CASSQDSSPYYGYTF
CDR3 DNA: TGCGCCAGCAGCCAAGATTCCAGCCCTTACTATGGCTACACCTTC

D gene: .
J gene: TRBJ2-1
clone size: .
V gene: TRBV5-6
CDR3 protein: CASSLGGGGYNEQFF
CDR3 DNA: TGTGCCAGCAGCTTGGGCGGAGGTGGCTACAATGAGCAGTTCTTC

D gene: .
J gene: TRBJ2-7
clone size: .
V gene: TRBV20-1
CDR3 protein: CSGSVYEQYF
CDR3 DNA: TGCAGTGGGTCGGTATACGAGCAGTACTTC

D gene: .
J gene: TRBJ1-5
clone size: .
V gene: TRBV6-2/TRBV6-3
CDR3 protein: CASSYAGFARSPQHF
CDR3 DNA: TGTGCCAGCAGTTATGCGGGGTTTGCCCGCAGCCCCCAGCATTTT

D gene: .
J gene: TRBJ1-1
clone size: .
V gene: TRBV5-1
CDR3 protein: CASSLDGGVLNTEAFF
CDR3 DNA: TGCGCCAGCAGCTTGGACGGTGGGGTATTGAACACTGAAGCTTTCTTT

D gene: .
J gene: TRBJ2-2
clone size: few
V gene: TRBV3-1/TRBV3-2
CDR3 protein: CASSQGGPGELFF
CDR3 DNA: TGTGCCAGCAGCCAAGGGGGGCCCGGGGAGCTGTTTTTT

D gene: TRBD2
J gene: TRBJ2-4
clone size: .
V gene: TRBV7-9
CDR3 protein: CASSQAGSGDIQYF
CDR3 DNA: TGTGCCAGCAGCCAAGCGGGGAGCGGAGACATTCAGTACTTC

D gene: TRBD2
J gene: TRBJ2-1
clone size: .
V gene: TRBV2
CDR3 protein: CASSERLAGVEGNEQFF
CDR3 DNA: TGTGCCAGCAGTGAACGGCTAGCGGGAGTTGAAGGCAATGAGCAGTTCTTC

D gene: TRBD1
J gene: TRBJ1-1
clone size: .
V gene: TRBV28
CDR3 protein: CASSLWPGRGSVNTEAFF
CDR3 DNA: TGTGCCAGCAGTTTATGGCCCGGCAGGGGGTCCGTGAACACTGAAGCTTTCTTT

D gene: .
J gene: TRBJ1-5
clone size: once
V gene: TRBV12-3/TRBV12-4
CDR3 protein: CASSFGGSQHF
CDR3 DNA: TGTGCCAGCAGTTTTGGAGGTTCCCAGCATTTT

D gene: .
J gene: TRBJ1-1
clone size: .
V gene: TRBV5-1
CDR3 protein: CASTKGQQNTEAFF
CDR3 DNA: TGCGCCAGCACCAAGGGGCAGCAGAACACTGAAGCTTTCTTT

D gene: TRBD1
J gene: TRBJ2-1
clone size: .
V gene: TRBV7-9
CDR3 protein: CASSSTGPNEQFF
CDR3 DNA: TGTGCCAGCAGCTCGACAGGGCCCAATGAGCAGTTCTTC

D gene: .
J gene: TRBJ1-3
clone size: .
V gene: TRBV7-6
CDR3 protein: CASSRGPSSGNTIYF
CDR3 DNA: TGTGCCAGCAGCCGCGGGCCTTCAAGTGGAAACACCATATATTTT

D gene: TRBD2
J gene: TRBJ2-1
clone size: .
V gene: TRBV10-3
CDR3 protein: CAISGRLAGEGSYNEQFF
CDR3 DNA: TGTGCCATCAGTGGACGACTAGCGGGGGAGGGGTCCTACAATGAGCAGTTCTTC

D gene: .
J gene: TRBJ1-4
clone size: .
V gene: TRBV15
CDR3 protein: CATSRGGWGTNEKLFF
CDR3 DNA: TGTGCCACCAGCAGGGGCGGTTGGGGTACTAATGAAAAACTGTTTTTT

D gene: .
J gene: TRBJ1-2
clone size: once
V gene: TRBV5-4
CDR3 protein: CASSRMTDYRYGYTF
CDR3 DNA: TGTGCCAGCAGCCGAATGACAGATTATCGCTATGGCTACACCTTC